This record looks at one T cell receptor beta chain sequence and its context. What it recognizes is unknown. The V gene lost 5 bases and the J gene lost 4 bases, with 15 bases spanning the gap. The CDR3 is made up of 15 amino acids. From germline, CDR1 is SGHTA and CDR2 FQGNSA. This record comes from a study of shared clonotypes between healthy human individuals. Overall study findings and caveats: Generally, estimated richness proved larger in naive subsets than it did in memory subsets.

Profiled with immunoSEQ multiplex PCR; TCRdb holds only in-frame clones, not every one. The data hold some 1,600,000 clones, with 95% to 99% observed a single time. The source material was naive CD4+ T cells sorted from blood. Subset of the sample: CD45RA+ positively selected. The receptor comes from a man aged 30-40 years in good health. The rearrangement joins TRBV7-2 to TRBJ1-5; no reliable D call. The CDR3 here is CASSSQAEMNQPQHF. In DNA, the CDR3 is TGTGCCAGCAGCAGCCAGGCGGAGATGAATCAGCCCCAGCATTTT.